The source of this T cell receptor beta chain is a study of patients and donors after allogeneic stem cell transplantation. The CDR3 spans 14 residues. The germline V gene encodes CDR1 SGHVS and CDR2 FNYEAQ. Trimming took off 2 bases at V and 1 base at J, with 8 bases between the two ends. This clonotype was observed many times. A single record per CDR3 protein comes from TCRdb applying MiXCR to the RT-PCR reads. The sample shows approximately 410,000 distinct CDR3 sequences, 16% of them seen only once. The chain is built from TRBV7-6 and TRBJ1-1; no definite D call. The sequence was collected from a human donor who was either an allogeneic HSCT recipient or a stem cell or donor lymphocyte infusion donor (not recorded which). It is not recorded whose cells these are; they may come from a transplant donor. Sample: blood, either unsorted or a sorted T cell fraction (not recorded which). The CDR3 nucleotides read TGTGCCAGCAGCTTATTGTCGGAGAACACTGAAGCTTTCTTT. Translated: CASSLLSENTEAFF.